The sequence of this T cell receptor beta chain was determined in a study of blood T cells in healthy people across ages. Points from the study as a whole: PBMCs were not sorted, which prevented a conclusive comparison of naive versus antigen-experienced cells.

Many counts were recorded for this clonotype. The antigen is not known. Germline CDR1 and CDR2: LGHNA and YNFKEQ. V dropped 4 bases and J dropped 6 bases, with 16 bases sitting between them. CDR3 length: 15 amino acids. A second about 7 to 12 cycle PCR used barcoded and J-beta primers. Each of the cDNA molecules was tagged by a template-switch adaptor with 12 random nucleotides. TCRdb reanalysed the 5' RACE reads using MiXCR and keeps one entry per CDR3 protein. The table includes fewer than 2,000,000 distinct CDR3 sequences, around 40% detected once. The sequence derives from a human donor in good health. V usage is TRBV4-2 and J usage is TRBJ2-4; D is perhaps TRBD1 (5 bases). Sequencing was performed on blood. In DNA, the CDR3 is TGTGCCAGCAGCCGACCGGACACGGACGCAAACATTCAGTACTTC. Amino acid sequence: CASSRPDTDANIQYF.